These T cell receptor beta chains were read from a single sample in a study of blood T cell repertoires in COVID-19. Data came from immunoSEQ multiplex PCR; TCRdb stores just in-frame clones and leaves some out. Of about 48,000 clones listed, 80% to 90% are singletons. Sequenced sample: peripheral blood. These receptors were taken from a woman older than 75 with COVID-19, enrolled during active disease. The CDR3 runs from the conserved cysteine through the conserved F or W. Fields, in order: V gene, D gene, J gene, clone size, CDR3 protein, CDR3 DNA. A D gene is named only where the DNA matches it firmly. Clone size is given for some rows only: seen once, a few or many times, or a class if the clone is expanded.

TRBV28	.	TRBJ1-2	.	CASSQTFSKVETGQPNYGYTF	TGTGCCAGCAGCCAGACTTTCTCCAAGGTCGAGACGGGACAACCTAACTATGGCTACACCTTC
TRBV7-9	.	TRBJ1-5	few	CASSLGTTGWGNQPQHF	TGTGCCAGCAGCTTAGGGACTACAGGTTGGGGCAATCAGCCCCAGCATTTT
TRBV27	TRBD1	TRBJ1-6	.	CASSLQGALRNSPLHF	TGTGCCAGCAGTTTACAGGGGGCCTTGCGTAATTCACCCCTCCACTTT
TRBV13	TRBD1	TRBJ1-1	.	CASSLNRGGTEAFF	TGTGCCAGCAGCTTAAACAGGGGGGGGACTGAAGCTTTCTTT
TRBV5-1	TRBD1	TRBJ2-7	.	CASSTGTAEQYF	TGCGCCAGCAGCACCGGGACAGCCGAGCAGTACTTC
TRBV7-9	TRBD1	TRBJ2-2	.	CASSDRATGELFF	TGTGCCAGCAGCGACAGGGCAACCGGGGAGCTGTTTTTT
TRBV18	TRBD1	TRBJ1-1	once	CASSPPDRLGTEAFF	TGTGCCAGCTCACCACCGGACAGGTTAGGCACTGAAGCTTTCTTT
TRBV6-4	.	TRBJ1-2	.	CASRSGLTGYTF	TGTGCCAGCAGATCGGGACTAACCGGCTACACCTTC
TRBV19	.	TRBJ2-5	.	CASSGTGLGVQETQYF	TGTGCCAGTAGTGGCACAGGGTTAGGGGTCCAAGAGACCCAGTACTTC
TRBV11-1	.	TRBJ2-7	.	CASSPDSSSYEQYF	TGTGCCAGCAGCCCGGACAGTAGCTCCTACGAGCAGTACTTC
TRBV7-2	TRBD1	TRBJ1-5	.	CASSLAGTGISNQPQHF	TGTGCCAGCAGCTTGGCCGGGACAGGTATTAGCAATCAGCCCCAGCATTTT
TRBV7-2	TRBD1	TRBJ1-3	.	CASSAQGVSGNTIYF	TGTGCCAGCAGCGCACAGGGGGTATCCGGAAACACCATATATTTT
TRBV7-8	.	TRBJ1-4	.	CASSLPPVPTNEKLFF	TGTGCCAGCAGCTTGCCCCCAGTGCCAACTAATGAAAAACTGTTTTTT
TRBV18	TRBD1	TRBJ2-1	.	CASSRGTGTYNEQFF	TGTGCCAGCTCACGAGGGACAGGGACCTACAATGAGCAGTTCTTC
TRBV30	TRBD1	TRBJ1-5	.	CAWSKGTGDQPQHF	TGTGCCTGGAGTAAAGGGACAGGGGATCAGCCCCAGCATTTT
TRBV28	.	TRBJ2-7	.	CAHQDKYEQYF	TGTGCCCATCAGGATAAATACGAGCAGTACTTC
TRBV6-7	TRBD2	TRBJ2-1	.	CASSPVIAGGKEQFF	TGTGCCAGCAGCCCCGTTATTGCGGGGGGGAAAGAGCAGTTCTTC
TRBV10-3	.	TRBJ1-5	few	CAISEEGTNNQPQHF	TGTGCCATCAGTGAGGAGGGGACAAACAATCAGCCCCAGCATTTT
TRBV5-1	TRBD2	TRBJ2-3	.	CASSFTSGGSTDTQYF	TGCGCCAGCAGCTTTACTAGCGGGGGGAGCACAGATACGCAGTATTTT
TRBV5-1	.	TRBJ2-5	.	CASSPTPGHRLQETQYF	TGCGCCAGCAGCCCCACTCCGGGACACCGACTGCAAGAGACCCAGTACTTC
TRBV6-6	TRBD1	TRBJ1-2	few	CASSFTGGGGYTF	TGTGCCAGCAGCTTTACAGGGGGCGGGGGCTACACCTTC
TRBV29-1	.	TRBJ2-1	once	CSVEDQGFFYNEQFF	TGCAGCGTTGAAGATCAGGGTTTTTTTTACAATGAGCAGTTCTTC
TRBV4-1	.	TRBJ1-2	.	CASSQATVYGYTF	TGCGCCAGCAGCCAAGCCACAGTCTATGGCTACACCTTC
TRBV12-3/TRBV12-4	.	TRBJ2-7	.	CASRGAAYEQYF	TGTGCCAGCCGGGGGGCAGCCTACGAGCAGTACTTC
TRBV5-1	TRBD1	TRBJ1-1	.	CASSEQGRTEAFF	TGCGCCAGCAGCGAACAGGGGAGGACTGAAGCTTTCTTT
TRBV2	TRBD1	TRBJ1-2	.	CASSDPGQGAYGYTF	TGTGCCAGCAGTGATCCGGGACAGGGTGCCTATGGCTACACCTTC
TRBV2	TRBD1	TRBJ1-2	.	CASRDDRVLTGYTF	TGTGCCAGCAGGGATGACAGGGTTCTCACTGGCTACACCTTC
TRBV30	.	TRBJ1-4	.	CAWSVFGAELEKLFF	TGTGCCTGGAGTGTATTTGGGGCCGAATTGGAAAAACTGTTTTTT
TRBV19	.	TRBJ2-5	.	CASSPSWYQETQYF	TGTGCCAGTAGCCCCAGTTGGTACCAAGAGACCCAGTACTTC
TRBV19	.	TRBJ1-1	.	CASSSRFTSEAFF	TGTGCCAGTAGTTCGAGGTTCACCTCTGAAGCTTTCTTT
TRBV2	TRBD1	TRBJ1-2	.	CASNPDRDYGYTF	TGTGCCAGCAATCCCGACAGGGACTATGGCTACACCTTC
TRBV7-2	.	TRBJ2-7	.	CASSPSVTTYEQYF	TGTGCCAGCAGCCCCTCGGTTACTACCTACGAGCAGTACTTC
TRBV19	.	TRBJ1-2	.	CASSINARGVLNYGYTF	TGTGCCAGTAGTATTAATGCTCGGGGGGTCCTGAACTATGGCTACACCTTC
TRBV19	.	TRBJ2-1	few	CASSHTPFSSYNEQFF	TGTGCCAGTAGCCATACCCCCTTTAGCTCCTACAATGAGCAGTTCTTC
TRBV28	.	TRBJ2-3	.	CASSLSSTDNTDTQYF	TGTGCCAGCAGTTTATCATCGACAGACAACACAGATACGCAGTATTTT
TRBV18	.	TRBJ2-5	.	CASSLGLQETQYF	TGTGCCAGCTCACTTGGACTACAAGAGACCCAGTACTTC
TRBV13	.	TRBJ2-3	.	CASSHQSTTQWADTQYF	TGTGCCAGCAGCCACCAATCGACAACCCAATGGGCAGATACGCAGTATTTT
TRBV7-8	.	TRBJ1-4	.	CASSPGPEEKLFF	TGTGCCAGCAGCCCGGGTCCGGAAGAAAAACTGTTTTTT
TRBV4-1	.	TRBJ1-2	.	CASSLSLRVFDYGYTF	TGCGCCAGCAGCCTTTCTCTCAGGGTTTTTGACTATGGCTACACCTTC
TRBV4-1	TRBD1	TRBJ1-2	.	CASSQGVDRTGGDGYTF	TGCGCCAGCAGCCAAGGGGTGGACAGGACAGGGGGCGATGGCTACACCTTC
TRBV5-1	.	TRBJ1-1	few	CASSLGSSNTEAFF	TGCGCCAGCAGCTTGGGCAGTTCCAACACTGAAGCTTTCTTT
TRBV20-1	.	TRBJ2-7	.	CSALGGYEQYF	TGCAGTGCCCTCGGCGGCTACGAGCAGTACTTC
TRBV9	.	TRBJ2-2	.	CASRTAANTGELFF	TGTGCCAGCAGGACCGCGGCGAACACCGGGGAGCTGTTTTTT
TRBV7-2	.	TRBJ1-2	.	CASSLQGTSNYGYTF	TGTGCCAGCAGCCTTCAGGGAACCTCTAACTATGGCTACACCTTC
TRBV14	TRBD1	TRBJ2-4	.	CASSEWTGVKNIQYF	TGTGCCAGCAGCGAGTGGACAGGGGTAAAAAACATTCAGTACTTC
TRBV7-8	.	TRBJ1-4	.	CASRNNAGSTNEKLFF	TGTGCCAGCAGGAACAACGCGGGATCAACTAATGAAAAACTGTTTTTT
TRBV3-1/TRBV3-2	.	TRBJ2-5	.	CASSQRGLQETQYF	TGTGCCAGCAGCCAAAGGGGACTCCAAGAGACCCAGTACTTC
TRBV6-2/TRBV6-3	TRBD2	TRBJ2-2	.	CASSYSIAGGNTGELFF	TGTGCCAGCAGTTACTCGATAGCGGGAGGGAACACCGGGGAGCTGTTTTTT
TRBV9	TRBD1	TRBJ1-1	.	CASSAPIIGTGLEAFF	TGTGCCAGCAGCGCCCCGATTATCGGGACAGGTCTTGAAGCTTTCTTT
TRBV19	TRBD1	TRBJ2-5	.	CASSPGQGLETQYF	TGTGCCAGTAGTCCCGGACAGGGTTTAGAGACCCAGTACTTC
TRBV7-2	.	TRBJ1-2	.	CASSLNGAQGSGYTF	TGTGCCAGCAGCTTAAATGGGGCCCAGGGGAGCGGCTACACCTTC
TRBV18	.	TRBJ1-6	.	CASSPDSNSPLHF	TGTGCCAGCTCACCAGACAGTAATTCACCCCTCCACTTT
TRBV6-8	.	TRBJ2-7	.	CASSYSRSGRGTSYEQYF	TGTGCCAGCAGTTACTCGCGTTCTGGCCGGGGGACGTCCTACGAGCAGTACTTC
TRBV19	.	TRBJ2-3	.	CASSIGHKGSDTQYF	TGTGCCAGTAGTATTGGACACAAAGGTTCAGATACGCAGTATTTT